Given below is one TCR beta chain in context. The data were obtained in a study of blood T cell repertoires in COVID-19. The method was immunoSEQ multiplex PCR; TCRdb's version includes in-frame clones alone and lacks a portion of them. The sample lists under 200,000 clones, about 85% occurring once. Sequenced material: peripheral blood. The receptor comes from a woman aged 50 to 65 with COVID-19, enrolled during active disease.

The CDR3 sequence: CASGPTIWPTGGTNQPQHF. The CDR3 region has the DNA TGCGCCAGCGGCCCCACAATCTGGCCGACAGGGGGTACCAATCAGCCCCAGCATTTT. The rearrangement uses TRBV4-1 and TRBJ1-5; TRBD1 aligns across 9 bases. The CDR3 is made up of 19 amino acids. Germline V gene lookup returns CDR1 MGHRA and CDR2 YSYEKL. The J segment lost 3 bases and the V segment lost 8 bases, leaving 20 bases of the junction unmatched.